This T cell receptor (beta chain) emerged from a study of response to subunit inactivated influenza vaccine. The table lists this clonotype with many counts. TCRdb redid the calling of the RT-PCR reads with MiXCR, one entry per CDR3 protein. The repertoire holds 150,000 to 200,000 distinct CDR3 sequences, approximately 12% seen once, with about 31% in the top ten. The CDR3 sequence is 16 residues long. V lost 1 base, J lost 4 bases, and 15 bases lay in between. These data also featured in a second study, about T cells expressing NK-cell markers. That paper adds: Synthesis of TCR beta cDNA relied on 5'RACE template switching carrying UMIs.

The chain couples TRBV12-3 or TRBV12-4 to TRBJ2-3, with D perhaps assigned TRBD1 or TRBD2 (5 bases each). The clonotype originates from a man aged 50-60 years who received an inactivated influenza vaccine. Here the sequenced sample was CD8+ T cells sorted from PBMCs, taken 12 days after vaccination. The CDR3 nucleotides are TGTGCCAGCAGTTTAGTGGGGGACGGGCCACCAGATACGCAGTATTTT. Protein: CASSLVGDGPPDTQYF.